These T cell receptor beta chains were read from a single sample in a study of blood T cell repertoires in COVID-19. Here immunoSEQ multiplex PCR was the method, and the copy in TCRdb shows in-frame clones only, minus some. Here the sample spans some 170,000 clones, 85% to 90% being singletons. The sequenced sample was peripheral blood. These receptors all stem from a woman between 65 and 79 years old with COVID-19, enrolled during active disease. Both conserved end residues are part of each CDR3. The order of the fields is D gene, clone size, J gene, V gene, CDR3 DNA, CDR3 protein. The D gene is left open where the match is weak. The size field is filled for only some rows; it gives once, few, many or a size class.

>TRBD2|-|TRBJ2-1|TRBV6-6
TGTGCCAGCAGTTACCGGACTAGGGGCTACAATGAGCAGTTCTTC
CASSYRTRGYNEQFF
>-|-|TRBJ2-3|TRBV30
TGTGCCTGGAATCATGGCATAAGCACAGATACGCAGTATTTT
CAWNHGISTDTQYF
>-|-|TRBJ1-6|TRBV12-3/TRBV12-4
TGTGCCAGCAGTTTTAGAGGAAATTCACCCCTCCACTTT
CASSFRGNSPLHF
>-|-|TRBJ1-4|TRBV27
TGTGCCAGCACCCCGGGGGGGTCGGTTGGAAAACTGTTTTTT
CASTPGGSVGKLFF
>TRBD2|few|TRBJ2-7|TRBV5-1
TGCGCCAGCAGCTTGACTAGCGGGCAACCCTACGAGCAGTACTTC
CASSLTSGQPYEQYF
>-|-|TRBJ2-5|TRBV7-8
TGTGCCAGCAGCACCAGACCCCGAGACGGGGGTTTTGGGGAGACCCAGTACTTC
CASSTRPRDGGFGETQYF
>-|few|TRBJ1-5|TRBV27
TGTGCCAGCAGTTTAGCGGGAGGTGAAAATCAGCCCCAGCATTTT
CASSLAGGENQPQHF
>-|once|TRBJ1-5|TRBV6-2/TRBV6-3
TGTGCCAGCAGTTACTTGGGGGCTGATCAGCCCCAGCATTTT
CASSYLGADQPQHF
>-|-|TRBJ1-5|TRBV5-8
TGTGCCACCAACGGGGGGTTGGGCAATCAGCCCCAGCATTTT
CATNGGLGNQPQHF
>TRBD1|few|TRBJ1-4|TRBV5-1
TGCGCCAGCAGCTTGGGGACAGGGAATGAAAAACTGTTTTTT
CASSLGTGNEKLFF
>TRBD1|-|TRBJ2-5|TRBV19
TGTGCCAGTAGTATCGCCGGACAGGGAGAAAGGGAGACCCAGTACTTC
CASSIAGQGERETQYF
>-|once|TRBJ1-5|TRBV27
TGTGCCAGCAGTTTTGTTCAGGATAGCAATCAGCCCCAGCATTTT
CASSFVQDSNQPQHF
>-|-|TRBJ2-3|TRBV11-2
TGTGCCAGCAGGTTCCTAGCGCAGGATACGCAGTATTTT
CASRFLAQDTQYF
>TRBD1|once|TRBJ2-1|TRBV4-3
TGCGCCAGCAGCCAAGACTGGGGACAGGGACACAATGAGCAGTTCTTC
CASSQDWGQGHNEQFF
>TRBD1|-|TRBJ1-4|TRBV5-5
TGTGCCAGCACCCTGACAGGGGGCGGTGAAAAACTGTTTTTT
CASTLTGGGEKLFF
>TRBD1|-|TRBJ2-2|TRBV5-1
TGCGCCAGCAGCTCCTCCGTAGGACAGGGGAAGACCGGGGAGCTGTTTTTT
CASSSSVGQGKTGELFF